Following are 16 T cell receptor beta chains from one sample sequenced in a study of vaccination effects on CD4 cells after COVID-19. On day 10 of culture, CD4+ T cells were separated out. The antigens these receptors bind are not known. Some clones are missing from TCRdb's copy, which holds only in-frame ones; the method was immunoSEQ multiplex PCR. The sample holds more than 45,000 clones, about 76% seen once. The material was CD4+ T cells from PBMCs cultured without peptide, obtained before COVID-19 vaccination. Every receptor here comes from a human donor who had a prior SARS-CoV-2 infection.

The chain recombines TRBV2 with TRBJ2-5; weak D call: TRBD1 (6 bases). This CDR3 contains 14 residues. Trimming cost V 6 bases and J 1 base, with 12 bases left between them. CDR1 SNHLY and CDR2 FYNNEI come from the germline V gene. The CDR3 bases are TGTGCCAGCAGCCAGGGGCGCTCCCAAGAGACCCAGTACTTC. Residues: CASSQGRSQETQYF.

The chain joins TRBV30 to TRBJ1-3; D is possibly TRBD1 (6 bases). CDR1 GTSNPN and CDR2 SVGIG come from the germline V gene (reference sequence). Trimming stripped 3 bases from V and 3 bases from J, with 15 bases between. The length of the CDR3 is 15 residues. The CDR3 DNA is TGTGCCTGGAGGGGACGAGGGGGGAATGGAAACACCATATATTTT. Translation: CAWRGRGGNGNTIYF.

J is TRBJ1-1 and V is TRBV11-2; D uncertain. Germline V CDR1 and CDR2: SGHAT, FQNNGV. Trimming removed 2 bases at V and 2 bases at J, with 6 bases between. The CDR3 consists of 13 residues. The CDR3 loop is CASSLTTNTEAFF. The CDR3 coding sequence is TGTGCCAGCAGCTTAACGACAAACACTGAAGCTTTCTTT. Together with reference TRBV11-2 and TRBJ1-1, the CDR3 gives the full variable domain: EAGVAQSPRYKIIEKRQSVAFWCNPISGHATLYWYQQILGQGPKLLIQFQNNGVVDDSQLPKDRFSAERLKGVDSTLKIQPAKLEDSAVYLCASSLTTNTEAFFGQGTRLTVV.

This chain links TRBV10-3 with TRBJ1-1, with 7 bases that match TRBD1. The ends lost 4 bases at V and 0 bases at J; junction bases unmatched: 8. CDR3 length equals 16 residues. CDR1 is ENHRY, CDR2 SYGVKD, per germline. As DNA, the CDR3 is TGTGCCATCAGTGTTGGACAGGCGCGTATGAACACTGAAGCTTTCTTT. Translated: CAISVGQARMNTEAFF.

This clone showed up just a few times. The chain has TRBV2 and TRBJ1-1; D gene uncertain. Germline CDR1 and CDR2: SNHLY and FYNNEI. Trimming stripped 4 bases from V and 1 base from J, with 10 bases between. This CDR3 is 14 amino acids long. The CDR3 loop is CASSVLQPNTEAFF. The CDR3 DNA reads as TGTGCCAGCAGTGTTCTGCAGCCGAACACTGAAGCTTTCTTT. Based on the CDR3 plus reference TRBV2 and TRBJ1-1, the full variable domain is EPEVTQTPSHQVTQMGQEVILRCVPISNHLYFYWYRQILGQKVEFLVSFYNNEISEKSEIFDDQFSVERPDGSNFTLKIRSTKLEDSAMYFCASSVLQPNTEAFFGQGTRLTVV.

The CDR3 bases are TGCGCCAGCAGCTTGGGGGACCTAGGTTCGGAAAAACTGTTTTTT. This codes for CASSLGDLGSEKLFF. This chain joins TRBV5-1 and TRBJ1-4; D might be TRBD1 (5 bases). Germline CDR1 SGHRS, CDR2 YFSETQ. The CDR3 runs to 15 residues. Trimming pared 0 bases from V and 8 bases from J, leaving 14 bases between. Full variable domain (remainder filled in from reference TRBV5-1 and TRBJ1-4): KAGVTQTPRYLIKTRGQQVTLSCSPISGHRSVSWYQQTPGQGLQFLFEYFSETQRNKGNFPGRFSGRQFSNSRSEMNVSTLELGDSALYLCASSLGDLGSEKLFFGSGTQLSVL.

There are a few counts of this clone. CDR3 loop: CASSFSGRGDEQFF. DNA for the CDR3: TGTGCCAGCAGTTTTAGCGGGAGAGGGGATGAGCAGTTCTTC. The chain recombines TRBV27 with TRBJ2-1; TRBD2 matches 9 bases. V lost 3 bases and J lost 8; bases outside the gene matches: 5. Germline V gives CDR1 MNHEY, CDR2 SMNVEV (reference sequence). CDR3 size: 14 residues.

The chain employs TRBV21-1 and TRBJ2-7; the D call in the table, TRBD1, was not verified against the DNA. TRBV21-1 is a recognized pseudogene. The CDR3 covers 13 residues. The CDR3 nucleotides are TGTGCCAGCTCCCCGACAGTTTCCTACGAGCAGTACTTC. It specifies CASSPTVSYEQYF.

The chain couples TRBV7-2 to TRBJ2-3; a weak D match, TRBD2 (6 bases). From germline, CDR1 is SGHTA and CDR2 FQGNSA. The CDR3 is 17 residues long. With 5 bases removed from V and 0 bases from J, the gap between germline ends came to 18 bases. CDR3 sequence (DNA): TGTGCCAGCAGCGTTAGAGGGCTAGCGAGAAGCACAGATACGCAGTATTTT. It yields the protein CASSVRGLARSTDTQYF. Supplemented by reference TRBV7-2 and TRBJ2-3, the full variable domain reads GAGVSQSPSNKVTEKGKDVELRCDPISGHTALYWYRQSLGQGLEFLIYFQGNSAPDKSGLPSDRFSAERTGGSVSTLTIQRTQQEDSAVYLCASSVRGLARSTDTQYFGPGTRLTVL.

V gene TRBV4-3 combines with J gene TRBJ2-7; D possibly uses TRBD1 or TRBD2 (5 bases each). Germline V gives CDR1 LGHNA, CDR2 YSLEER. Deletions cut 2 bases from V and 1 base from J, with 21 bases between. CDR3 length: 18 amino acids. CDR3 DNA sequence: TGCGCCAGCAGCCAACGCGTACCACGGGGACGCATTTCCTACGAGCAGTACTTC. It yields the protein CASSQRVPRGRISYEQYF.

The rearrangement joins TRBV6-1 to TRBJ1-5; D is ambiguous. Looked up from germline, CDR1 is MNHNS and CDR2 is SASEGT. The CDR3 has 15 residues. The V end was cut by 0 bases, the J end by 7 bases, with 13 bases between. The CDR3 spells CASSEARRYRQPQHF. The CDR3 DNA follows: TGTGCCAGCAGTGAAGCGCGAAGGTACCGACAGCCCCAGCATTTT.

This clone turned up a few times. The chain links TRBV5-1 to TRBJ1-2, with 10 bases aligning to TRBD1. Germline CDR1 and CDR2: SGHRS and YFSETQ. The J segment lost 8 bases and the V segment lost 0 bases, leaving 4 bases of the junction unmatched. This CDR3 has 14 residues. The CDR3 nucleotides are TGCGCCAGCAGCTTGGGACAGGGGGCAGGCGGCTACACCTTC. Amino acids: CASSLGQGAGGYTF.

The rearrangement uses TRBV3-1 (or the pseudogene TRBV3-2) and TRBJ1-6, with D uncertain. The ends were cut back, 5 bases at V and 9 bases at J, with 14 bases in the middle. The CDR3 consists of 14 residues. The germline gives CDR1 LGHDT, CDR2 YNNKEL (reference sequence). The CDR3 reads CASSLKTRGSPLHF. DNA of the CDR3: TGTGCCAGCAGCTTAAAGACCCGGGGTTCACCCCTCCACTTT.

The rearrangement uses TRBV7-3 and TRBJ2-2; D remains unclear. Germline V CDR1 and CDR2: SGHTA, FQGTGA. V lost 1 base, J lost 5 bases, and 5 bases lay in between. The CDR3 runs 13 residues. CDR3 in DNA: TGTGCCAGCAGCTTAAGGGAAACCGGGGAGCTGTTTTTT. Its protein is CASSLRETGELFF. Supplemented by reference TRBV7-3 and TRBJ2-2, the full variable domain reads GAGVSQTPSNKVTEKGKYVELRCDPISGHTALYWYRQSLGQGPEFLIYFQGTGAADDSGLPNDRFFAVRPEGSVSTLKIQRTERGDSAVYLCASSLRETGELFFGEGSRLTVL.

The CDR3 sequence is CASTGSEGQGEGKETQYF. CDR3 coding DNA: TGTGCCAGTACCGGGTCGGAAGGACAGGGCGAGGGGAAAGAGACCCAGTACTTC. J is TRBJ2-5 and V is TRBV19; 8 bases map to TRBD1. This CDR3 is built from 18 residues. CDR1 is LNHDA, CDR2 SQIVND, per germline (reference sequence). The V segment lost 7 bases and the J segment 3 bases; nucleotides outside the gene matches: 19.

This chain links TRBV4-3 with TRBJ2-5; D not resolved. The ends were cut back, 1 base at V and 0 bases at J, with 9 bases in the middle. Germline lookup yields CDR1 LGHNA and CDR2 YSLEER. The CDR3 has 15 residues. DNA for the CDR3: TGCGCCAGCAGCCAAGGGGTAGGGTACCAAGAGACCCAGTACTTC. Its translation: CASSQGVGYQETQYF.